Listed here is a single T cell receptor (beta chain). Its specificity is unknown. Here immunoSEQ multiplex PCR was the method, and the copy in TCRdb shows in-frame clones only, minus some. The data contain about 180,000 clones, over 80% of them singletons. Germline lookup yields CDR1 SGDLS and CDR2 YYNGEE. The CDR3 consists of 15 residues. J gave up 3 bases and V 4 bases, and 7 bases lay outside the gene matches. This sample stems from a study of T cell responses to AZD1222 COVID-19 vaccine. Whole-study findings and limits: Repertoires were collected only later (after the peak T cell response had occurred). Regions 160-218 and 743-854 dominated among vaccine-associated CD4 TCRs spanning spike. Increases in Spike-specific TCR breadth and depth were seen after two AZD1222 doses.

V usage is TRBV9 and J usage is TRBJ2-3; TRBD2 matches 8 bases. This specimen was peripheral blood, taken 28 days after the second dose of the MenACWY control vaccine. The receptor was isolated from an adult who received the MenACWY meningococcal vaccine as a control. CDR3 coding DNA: TGTGCCAGCAGCCCTAGTCTAGCGGGTACAGATACGCAGTATTTT. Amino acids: CASSPSLAGTDTQYF.